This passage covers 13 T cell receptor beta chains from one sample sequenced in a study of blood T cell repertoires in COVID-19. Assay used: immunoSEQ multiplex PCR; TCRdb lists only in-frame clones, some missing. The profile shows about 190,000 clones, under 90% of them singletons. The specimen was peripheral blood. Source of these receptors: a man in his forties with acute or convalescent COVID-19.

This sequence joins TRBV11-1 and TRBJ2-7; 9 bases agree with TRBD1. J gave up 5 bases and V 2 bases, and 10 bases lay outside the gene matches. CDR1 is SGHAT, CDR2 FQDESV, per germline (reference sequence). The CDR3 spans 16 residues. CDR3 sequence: CASSLNSRTGANEQYF. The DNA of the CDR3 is TGTGCCAGCAGCTTAAACAGCCGGACAGGGGCCAACGAGCAGTACTTC. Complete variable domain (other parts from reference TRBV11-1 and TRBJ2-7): EAEVAQSPRYKITEKSQAVAFWCDPISGHATLYWYRQILGQGPELLVQFQDESVVDDSQLPKDRFSAERLKGVDSTLKIQPAELGDSAMYLCASSLNSRTGANEQYFGPGTRLTVT.

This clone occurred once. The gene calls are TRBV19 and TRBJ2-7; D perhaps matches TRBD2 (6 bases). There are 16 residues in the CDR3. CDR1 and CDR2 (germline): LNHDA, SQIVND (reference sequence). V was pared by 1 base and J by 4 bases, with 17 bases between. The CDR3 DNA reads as TGTGCCAGTAGTATAGCGCCCGGGAGAGGTATGTACGAGCAGTACTTC. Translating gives CASSIAPGRGMYEQYF.

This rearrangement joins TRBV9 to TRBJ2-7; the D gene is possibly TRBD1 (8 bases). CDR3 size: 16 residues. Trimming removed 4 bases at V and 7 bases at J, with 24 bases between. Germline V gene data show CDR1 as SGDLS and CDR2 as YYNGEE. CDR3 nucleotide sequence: TGTGCCAGCAGCCCGACCCCAGGGGGCGTCGGGGGGGAGCAGTACTTC. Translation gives CASSPTPGGVGGEQYF.

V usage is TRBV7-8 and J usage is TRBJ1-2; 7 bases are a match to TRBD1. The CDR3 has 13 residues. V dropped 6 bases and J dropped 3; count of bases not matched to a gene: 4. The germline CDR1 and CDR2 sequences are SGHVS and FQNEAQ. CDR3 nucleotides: TGTGCCAGCAGTCGGGGGACAGACTATGGCTACACCTTC. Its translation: CASSRGTDYGYTF.

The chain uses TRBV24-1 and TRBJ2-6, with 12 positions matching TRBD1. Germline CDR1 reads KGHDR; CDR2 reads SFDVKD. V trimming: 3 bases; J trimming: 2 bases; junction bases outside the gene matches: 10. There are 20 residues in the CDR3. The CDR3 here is CATSDAKPGQGATGANVLTF. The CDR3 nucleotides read TGTGCCACCAGTGATGCAAAACCGGGACAGGGGGCGACTGGGGCCAACGTCCTGACTTTC.

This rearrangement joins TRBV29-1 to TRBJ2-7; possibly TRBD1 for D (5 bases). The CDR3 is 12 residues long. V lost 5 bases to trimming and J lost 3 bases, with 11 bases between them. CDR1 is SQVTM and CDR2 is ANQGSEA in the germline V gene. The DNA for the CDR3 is TGCAGCGTTACAGGCCGAGGCTACGAGCAGTACTTC. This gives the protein CSVTGRGYEQYF.

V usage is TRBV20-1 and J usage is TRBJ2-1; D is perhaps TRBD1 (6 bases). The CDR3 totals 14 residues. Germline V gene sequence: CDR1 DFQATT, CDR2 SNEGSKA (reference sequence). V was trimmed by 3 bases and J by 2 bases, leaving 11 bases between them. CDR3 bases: TGCAGTGCTAGTCCCGGGGACACCTACAATGAGCAGTTCTTC. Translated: CSASPGDTYNEQFF.

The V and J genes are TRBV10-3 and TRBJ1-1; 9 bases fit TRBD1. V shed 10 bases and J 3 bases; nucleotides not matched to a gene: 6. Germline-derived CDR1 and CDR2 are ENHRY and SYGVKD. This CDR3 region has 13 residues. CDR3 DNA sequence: TGTGCCACGGGACAGGGAGGGGACACTGAAGCTTTCTTT. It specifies CATGQGGDTEAFF.

CDR3 DNA sequence: TGTGCCAGCAGTTTATCCGCGGGGCGCGGGCAAGAGACCCAGTACTTC. Protein sequence: CASSLSAGRGQETQYF. The rearrangement uses TRBV28 and TRBJ2-5; TRBD2 is a possible D gene (6 bases). Per germline, CDR1 MDHEN and CDR2 SYDVKM. Trimming stripped 1 base from V and 2 bases from J, with 14 bases between. The CDR3 has 16 amino acids.

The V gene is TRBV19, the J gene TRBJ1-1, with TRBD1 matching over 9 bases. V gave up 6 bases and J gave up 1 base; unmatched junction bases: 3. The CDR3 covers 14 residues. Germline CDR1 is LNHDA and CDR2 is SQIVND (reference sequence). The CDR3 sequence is CASRVGQGNTEAFF. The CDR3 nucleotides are TGTGCCAGTAGGGTGGGACAGGGGAACACTGAAGCTTTCTTT.

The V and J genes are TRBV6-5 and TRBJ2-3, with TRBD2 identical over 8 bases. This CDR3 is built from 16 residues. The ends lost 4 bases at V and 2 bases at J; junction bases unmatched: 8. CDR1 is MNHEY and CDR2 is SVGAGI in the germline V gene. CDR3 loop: CASSSLAGLITDTQYF. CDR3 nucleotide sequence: TGTGCCAGCAGTTCCTTAGCGGGGTTAATCACAGATACGCAGTATTTT.

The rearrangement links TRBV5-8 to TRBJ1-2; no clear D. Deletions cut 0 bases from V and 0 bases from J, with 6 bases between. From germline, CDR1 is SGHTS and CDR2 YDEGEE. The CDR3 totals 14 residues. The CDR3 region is CASSLELANYGYTF. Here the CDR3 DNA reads TGTGCCAGCAGCTTGGAACTAGCTAACTATGGCTACACCTTC.

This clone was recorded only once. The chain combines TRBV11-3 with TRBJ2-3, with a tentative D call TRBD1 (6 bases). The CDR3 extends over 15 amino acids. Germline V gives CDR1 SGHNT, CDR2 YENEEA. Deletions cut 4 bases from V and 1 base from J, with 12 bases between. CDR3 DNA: TGTGCCAGCAGCTCGTCGGGACACCGCACAGATACGCAGTATTTT. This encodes CASSSSGHRTDTQYF. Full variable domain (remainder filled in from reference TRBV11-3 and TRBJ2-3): EAGVVQSPRYKIIEKKQPVAFWCNPISGHNTLYWYLQNLGQGPELLIRYENEEAVDDSQLPKDRFSAERLKGVDSTLKIQPAELGDSAVYLCASSSSGHRTDTQYFGPGTRLTVL.